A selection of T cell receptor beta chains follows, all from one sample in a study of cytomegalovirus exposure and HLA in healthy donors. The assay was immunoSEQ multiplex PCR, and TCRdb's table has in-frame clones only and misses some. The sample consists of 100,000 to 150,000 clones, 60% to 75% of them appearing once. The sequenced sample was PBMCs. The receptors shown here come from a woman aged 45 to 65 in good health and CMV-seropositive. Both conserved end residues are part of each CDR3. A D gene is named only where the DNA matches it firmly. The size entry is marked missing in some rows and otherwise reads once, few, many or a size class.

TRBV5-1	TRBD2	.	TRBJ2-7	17	TGCGCCAGCAGCAAGGGACTAGCGGGGGCGAGCTCCTACGAGCAGTACTTC	CASSKGLAGASSYEQYF
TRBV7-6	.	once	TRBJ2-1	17	TGTGCCAGCAGCTTATTGGGGAGCAGAACCTCCTACAATGAGCAGTTCTTC	CASSLLGSRTSYNEQFF
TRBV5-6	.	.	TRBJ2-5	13	TGTGCCAGCAGCCCGATAGATCGAGGGACCCAGTACTTC	CASSPIDRGTQYF
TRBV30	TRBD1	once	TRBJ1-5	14	TGTGCCTGGAGGGTACAGGGGGGCAATCAGCCCCAGCATTTT	CAWRVQGGNQPQHF
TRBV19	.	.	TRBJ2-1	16	TGTGCCAGAGTCGCGGGGGCCCCGAGCTCCTACAATGAGCAGTTCTTC	CARVAGAPSSYNEQFF
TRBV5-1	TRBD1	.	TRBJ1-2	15	TGCGCCAGCAGCTCGGGGGTACAGGGGAACTATGGCTACACCTTC	CASSSGVQGNYGYTF
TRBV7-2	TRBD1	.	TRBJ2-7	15	TGTGCCAGCAGCTTAGCCCGGGACAGTCCCTACGAGCAGTACTTC	CASSLARDSPYEQYF
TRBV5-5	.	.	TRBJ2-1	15	TGTGCCAGCAGCCCGGACAGCGGGACCTACAATGAGCAGTTCTTC	CASSPDSGTYNEQFF
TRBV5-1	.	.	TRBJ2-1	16	TGCGCCAGCAGCAGGGGGGGCGCTAGGGTAGACAATGAGCAGTTCTTC	CASSRGGARVDNEQFF
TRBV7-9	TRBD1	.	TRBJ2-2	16	TGTGCCAGCACCCCCCCGGGGACAGGGGGCGACGGGGAGCTGTTTTTT	CASTPPGTGGDGELFF
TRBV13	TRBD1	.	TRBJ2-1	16	TGTGCCAGTCCTCACCCAGGGGGTAGCCCCTACAATGAGCAGTTCTTC	CASPHPGGSPYNEQFF
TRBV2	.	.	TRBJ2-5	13	TGTGCCAGCAGTGAACTAGCTGAAGAGACCCAGTACTTC	CASSELAEETQYF
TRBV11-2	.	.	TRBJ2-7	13	TGTGCCAGCAGCTTAGAATCCCCCGGGGAGCAGTACTTC	CASSLESPGEQYF
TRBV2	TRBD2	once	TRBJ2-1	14	TGTGCCAGCAGTGGACTAGCGGATTACAATGAGCAGTTCTTC	CASSGLADYNEQFF
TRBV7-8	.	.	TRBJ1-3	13	TGTGCCAGCAGCTTAGCGTCGGGAAACACCATATATTTT	CASSLASGNTIYF
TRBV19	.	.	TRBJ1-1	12	TGTGCCAGTAACCCCTCGTCGGGAGAAGCTTTCTTT	CASNPSSGEAFF
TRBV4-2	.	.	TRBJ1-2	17	TGTGCCAGCAGCCACCATAGCGGGGACCTAGCTAACTATGGCTACACCTTC	CASSHHSGDLANYGYTF
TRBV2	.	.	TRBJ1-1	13	TGTGCCAGCTCGATCATGGGGGGGATTGAAGCTTTCTTT	CASSIMGGIEAFF
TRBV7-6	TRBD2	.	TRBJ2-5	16	TGTGCCAGCAGCTTAGAAATAGCGGGGGCCCAAGAGACCCAGTACTTC	CASSLEIAGAQETQYF
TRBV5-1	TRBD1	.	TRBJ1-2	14	TGCGCCAGCAGCTTGGGGGACAGGGAAGGTGGCTACACCTTC	CASSLGDREGGYTF
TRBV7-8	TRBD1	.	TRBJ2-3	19	TGTGCCAGCAGCTTAACCTGGACAGGGGACGTCCAGGCCACAGATACGCAGTATTTT	CASSLTWTGDVQATDTQYF
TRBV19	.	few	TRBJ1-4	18	TGTGCCAGTAGTATTAGCGATGCGACGGTGTCAACTAATGAAAAACTGTTTTTT	CASSISDATVSTNEKLFF
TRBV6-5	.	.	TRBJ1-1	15	TGTGCCAGCAGTTCCGAGACGGGAAGTCGGACTGAAGCTTTCTTT	CASSSETGSRTEAFF
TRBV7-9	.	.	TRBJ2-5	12	TGTGCCAGCAGCGCCCGGGGGGAGACCCAGTACTTC	CASSARGETQYF
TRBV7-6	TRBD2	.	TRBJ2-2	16	TGTGCCAGCAGCTTAGCAGGACTAGCGGCGACCGGGGAGCTGTTTTTT	CASSLAGLAATGELFF
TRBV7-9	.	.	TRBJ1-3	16	TGTGCCAGCACCAAAAACAGGGTGGGCTCTGGAAACACCATATATTTT	CASTKNRVGSGNTIYF
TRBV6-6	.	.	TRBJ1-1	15	TGTGCCAGCAGCTACACCACGGGGGGGAACACTGAAGCTTTCTTT	CASSYTTGGNTEAFF
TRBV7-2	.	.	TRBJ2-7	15	TGTGCCAGCAGCCCATCTCCCCTCAGGTCATCCGAGCAGTACTTC	CASSPSPLRSSEQYF